The 32 T cell receptor beta chains in this list originate from one sample, sequenced in a study of blood T cell repertoires in COVID-19. The repertoire was sequenced with immunoSEQ multiplex PCR; TCRdb's copy has only in-frame clones and lacks some. The sample lists more than 95,000 clones, 65% to 80% occurring once. The sample consisted of peripheral blood. The receptors shown here come from a man in his 70s with acute or convalescent COVID-19.

In its sample, this clone was seen a few times. The J gene is TRBJ1-3, the V gene TRBV7-9, with TRBD1 identical over 7 bases. With 4 bases clipped from V and 0 bases from J, the junction kept 6 bases outside the gene matches. CDR3 length: 16 residues. Germline assignment: CDR1 SEHNR and CDR2 FQNEAQ (reference sequence). In DNA form, the CDR3 reads TGTGCCAGCAGCTCCGCGGGACAGAACTCTGGAAACACCATATATTTT. It specifies CASSSAGQNSGNTIYF.

The CDR3 DNA is TGTGCCAGCACTCTATCGGGAGAGCAGTACTTC. It translates to CASTLSGEQYF. The rearrangement uses TRBV7-9 and TRBJ2-7; a possible D gene is TRBD2 (5 bases). Germline V CDR1 and CDR2: SEHNR, FQNEAQ (reference sequence). V was shortened by 7 bases and J by 7 bases, with 11 bases between the two germline ends. The CDR3 runs 11 residues.

This clone showed up just a few times. V gene TRBV27 combines with J gene TRBJ2-2; 7 bases agree with TRBD1. The CDR3 length is 14 residues. V was pared by 11 bases and J by 6 bases, with 12 bases of the junction left unmatched. Germline-derived CDR1 and CDR2 are MNHEY and SMNVEV (reference sequence). CDR3 region: CADSGRGYSGELFF. The CDR3 region has the DNA TGTGCCGACTCAGGCAGGGGGTACTCCGGGGAGCTGTTTTTT.

CDR3 bases: TGTGCCAGCAGCCGGACTAGCGGGGGGGAGGAGACCCAGTACTTC. Residues: CASSRTSGGEETQYF. The chain recombines TRBV5-5 with TRBJ2-5; 15 bases fit TRBD2. The CDR3 is 15 amino acids. Unmatched junction bases numbered 3, after V lost 4 bases and J lost 5 bases. Germline CDR1 is SGHKS and CDR2 is YYEKEE (reference sequence).

The chain carries TRBV5-4 and TRBJ2-7, with 8 bases lining up with TRBD1. V shed 2 bases and J 2 bases; nucleotides not matched to a gene: 3. CDR3 size: 14 residues. Germline V gene sequence: CDR1 SGHNT, CDR2 YYREEE (reference sequence). CDR3 region: CASSFDRGPYEQYF. The CDR3, as DNA: TGTGCCAGCAGCTTTGACAGGGGCCCCTACGAGCAGTACTTC.

The V and J genes are TRBV11-2 and TRBJ1-1; D is perhaps TRBD1 (5 bases). The germline V gene encodes CDR1 SGHAT and CDR2 FQNNGV. CDR3 size: 14 residues. Trimming removed 5 bases at V and 1 base at J, with 11 bases between. Written as DNA, the CDR3 is TGTGCCAGCAGCGACGGACACTGGAACACTGAAGCTTTCTTT. Residues: CASSDGHWNTEAFF. The full variable domain, its missing parts supplied by reference TRBV11-2 and TRBJ1-1, is EAGVAQSPRYKIIEKRQSVAFWCNPISGHATLYWYQQILGQGPKLLIQFQNNGVVDDSQLPKDRFSAERLKGVDSTLKIQPAKLEDSAVYLCASSDGHWNTEAFFGQGTRLTVV.

The chain has TRBV4-2 and TRBJ2-2; D may be TRBD2 (6 bases). The CDR3 is 16 residues long. With 1 base removed from V and 0 bases from J, the gap between germline ends came to 9 bases. Germline CDR1 and CDR2: LGHNA and YNFKEQ. This CDR3 reads CASSQGLGPNTGELFF. CDR3 DNA sequence: TGTGCCAGCAGCCAAGGACTAGGCCCGAACACCGGGGAGCTGTTTTTT.

The chain links TRBV30 to TRBJ1-1; D is possibly TRBD1 (6 bases). V was pared by 4 bases and J by 5 bases, with 14 bases between. Germline CDR1 reads GTSNPN; CDR2 reads SVGIG (reference sequence). The CDR3 extends over 13 amino acids. The CDR3 loop is CAWTGRGYTEAFF. The CDR3 DNA sequence: TGTGCCTGGACGGGGAGGGGGTATACTGAAGCTTTCTTT.

The table lists this clone with a count of one. The chain uses TRBV28 and TRBJ1-3; D is uncertain. This CDR3 is 13 amino acids long. Germline assignment: CDR1 MDHEN and CDR2 SYDVKM. The V end was cut by 5 bases, the J end by 4 bases, with 9 bases between. CDR3 sequence: CASSPSRGNTIYF. CDR3 sequence (DNA): TGTGCCAGCAGTCCCTCCAGGGGAAACACCATATATTTT.

The chain combines TRBV6-5 with TRBJ2-7; D perhaps matches TRBD1 (6 bases). The CDR3 consists of 14 residues. Germline values: CDR1 MNHEY, CDR2 SVGAGI. Trimming pared 4 bases from V and 2 bases from J, leaving 12 bases between. The CDR3 DNA is TGTGCCAGCAGTTTAGGGGGAATAACCTACGAGCAGTACTTC. Translated, it gives CASSLGGITYEQYF.

For this clone: At the DNA level, this CDR3 is encoded by other sequences in the same sample as well. This chain links TRBV2 with TRBJ2-5; TRBD2 agrees at 11 bases. Germline lookup yields CDR1 SNHLY and CDR2 FYNNEI. The CDR3 consists of 14 residues. V lost 4 bases to trimming and J lost 5 bases; unmatched junction nucleotides: 3. CDR3 sequence (DNA): TGTGCCAGCAGTGTAGCGGGGGGGCGGGAGACCCAGTACTTC. Translated, it gives CASSVAGGRETQYF.

This chain links TRBV7-8 with TRBJ2-3; D unclear. The germline gives CDR1 SGHVS, CDR2 FQNEAQ. V shed 4 bases and J shed 4 bases, with 6 bases lying between them. The length of the CDR3 is 12 residues. The CDR3 DNA reads as TGTGCCAGCAGCTCCAATGCAGATACGCAGTATTTT. Translating gives CASSSNADTQYF.

This clone has only one observation. V and J are TRBV27 and TRBJ2-6; a weak D match, TRBD2 (6 bases). The germline gives CDR1 MNHEY, CDR2 SMNVEV (reference sequence). V lost 8 bases and J 0 bases, leaving 14 bases between the germline ends. This CDR3 spans 16 amino acids. The CDR3 DNA reads as TGTGCCAGCCATCGGGGGTTTGTCTCTGGGGCCAACGTCCTGACTTTC. Its translation: CASHRGFVSGANVLTF.

This clone was detected only a few times. This chain links TRBV10-1 with TRBJ1-1, with 11 bases identical to TRBD1. The CDR3 contains 14 residues. The trim removed 7 bases at V and 3 bases at J, leaving 4 bases unmatched. Looked up from germline, CDR1 is WNHNN and CDR2 is SYGVQD (reference sequence). CDR3 sequence reads: CASIRTGGYTEAFF. CDR3 DNA: TGCGCCAGCATTCGGACAGGGGGCTACACTGAAGCTTTCTTT.

This clone showed up just a few times. The chain joins TRBV14 to TRBJ1-6, with TRBD1 matching 7 bases. This CDR3 is built from 16 residues. After removal of 2 bases from V and 8 bases from J, the junction contained 9 bases not matched to a gene. The germline gives CDR1 SGHDN, CDR2 FVKESK. CDR3 sequence: CASSQKQGSTYSPLHF. The CDR3 nucleotides read TGTGCCAGCAGCCAAAAACAGGGGTCCACCTATTCACCCCTCCACTTT.

This clone was observed a few times. The CDR3: CASSTIAATKNIQYF. DNA of the CDR3: TGTGCCAGCAGTACAATCGCCGCCACCAAAAACATTCAGTACTTC. V and J are TRBV27 and TRBJ2-4, with unresolved D. The CDR3 has 15 residues. The V and J ends lost 5 bases and 2 bases respectively, with 13 bases between them. The germline V gene encodes CDR1 MNHEY and CDR2 SMNVEV (reference sequence).

Of note for this clone: A much larger clone is a single base away; this may be a read error. Other DNA sequences in this specimen translate into the identical CDR3. This chain connects TRBV15 to TRBJ2-7, with TRBD2 identical over 8 bases. CDR1 is LNHNV and CDR2 is YYDKDF in the germline V gene (reference sequence). The CDR3 runs 14 residues. The CDR3 is CATSLSGTGYEQYF. The CDR3 DNA reads as TGTGCCACCAGTCTTAGCGGGACGGGGTACGAACAGTACTTC.

The genes are TRBV18 and TRBJ2-7, with TRBD2 as a possible D gene (5 bases). Germline assignment: CDR1 KGHSH and CDR2 LQKENI. The CDR3 is made up of 14 amino acids. Trimming cost V 3 bases and J 1 base, with 10 bases left between them. CDR3 loop: CASSPIRGSYEQYF. The CDR3 DNA reads TGTGCCAGCTCACCGATACGGGGATCCTACGAGCAGTACTTC. The whole variable domain, remainder taken from reference TRBV18 and TRBJ2-7, is NAGVMQNPRHLVRRRGQEARLRCSPMKGHSHVYWYRQLPEEGLKFMVYLQKENIIDESGMPKERFSAEFPKEGPSILRIQQVVRGDSAAYFCASSPIRGSYEQYFGPGTRLTVT.

J is TRBJ1-3 and V is TRBV6-5, with D perhaps matching TRBD1 (6 bases). The CDR3 sequence is 14 residues long. CDR1 MNHEY and CDR2 SVGAGI come from the germline V gene. V lost 5 bases to trimming and J lost 5 bases, with 13 bases between them. The CDR3 spells CASSMGHRRNTIYF. The CDR3 nucleotides are TGTGCCAGCAGTATGGGACACCGCCGAAACACCATATATTTT.

This chain links TRBV30 with TRBJ1-1; D gene uncertain. This CDR3 contains 13 residues. V dropped 2 bases and J dropped 2 bases, with 9 bases sitting between them. The germline V gene has CDR1 GTSNPN and CDR2 SVGIG (reference sequence). The CDR3 DNA is TGTGCCTGGAGTCCCAGTCCCAACACTGAAGCTTTCTTT. Its protein is CAWSPSPNTEAFF.

This clone was counted a few times. The V and J genes are TRBV11-3 and TRBJ2-3, with 14 nucleotides matching TRBD2. The trim removed 6 bases at V and 2 bases at J, leaving 7 bases unmatched. This CDR3 spans 17 amino acids. Germline CDR1 reads SGHNT; CDR2 reads YENEEA. The CDR3 sequence: CASSIGTSGSLTDTQYF. For the CDR3, the DNA is TGTGCCAGCAGTATTGGGACTAGCGGGAGCCTCACAGATACGCAGTATTTT.

This clone was observed a single time. The chain joins TRBV30 to TRBJ1-5, with 9 bases identical to TRBD1. This CDR3 has 15 residues. Germline trimming cut 1 base from V and 7 bases from J; bases unmatched to any gene: 8. Germline V gives CDR1 GTSNPN, CDR2 SVGIG (reference sequence). CDR3 protein: CAWSGSGTGWQPQHF. The CDR3, as DNA: TGTGCCTGGAGTGGTTCCGGGACAGGGTGGCAGCCCCAGCATTTT.

This clone was seen once. The chain recombines TRBV18 with TRBJ2-7; D remains ambiguous. The ends were cut back, 0 bases at V and 2 bases at J, with 5 bases in the middle. This CDR3 is built from 13 residues. Germline CDR1 is KGHSH and CDR2 is LQKENI. This chain's CDR3 is CASSPPSAYEQYF. CDR3 nucleotide sequence: TGTGCCAGCTCACCACCATCAGCCTACGAGCAGTACTTC.

The chain joins TRBV6-5 to TRBJ2-7; 11 bases are a match to TRBD1. Germline V gene sequence: CDR1 MNHEY, CDR2 SVGAGI. The CDR3 contains 13 residues. Unmatched junction bases numbered 5, after V lost 6 bases and J lost 7 bases. The CDR3 region has the DNA TGTGCCAGCAGGTTAGGGACAGGGGGAGAGCAGTACTTC. Protein: CASRLGTGGEQYF.

The J gene is TRBJ2-1, the V gene TRBV5-1; tentative D call: TRBD1 (6 bases). CDR3 size: 15 residues. Between the trimmed V and J ends, which lost 2 bases and 0 bases, there was a span of 9 bases. Germline V gives CDR1 SGHRS, CDR2 YFSETQ. The CDR3, as DNA: TGCGCCAGCAGCTTACAGGGTAGCTCCTACAATGAGCAGTTCTTC. As protein: CASSLQGSSYNEQFF.

The chain links TRBV27 to TRBJ2-2, with unresolved D. Germline V gene lookup returns CDR1 MNHEY and CDR2 SMNVEV (reference sequence). The CDR3 runs 14 residues. V was shortened by 6 bases and J by 2 bases, with 10 bases between the two germline ends. The CDR3 sequence is CASRRFYNTGELFF. CDR3 in DNA: TGTGCCAGCAGGAGATTCTATAACACCGGGGAGCTGTTTTTT.

The V call is TRBV10-3, the J call TRBJ2-3; the match to TRBD2 covers 10 bases. Trimming cost V 0 bases and J 0 bases; bases outside gene matches: 9. This CDR3 comprises 19 residues. Germline V gene data show CDR1 as ENHRY and CDR2 as SYGVKD. CDR3 DNA: TGTGCCATCAGTGAGTCGACCTTTCTAGCGGGGGCTAGCACAGATACGCAGTATTTT. Translation: CAISESTFLAGASTDTQYF.

The V gene is TRBV9, the J gene TRBJ1-1; possible D gene TRBD1, 6 bases. CDR3 size: 15 residues. Trimming took off 3 bases at V and 0 bases at J, with 12 bases between the two ends. Germline lookup yields CDR1 SGDLS and CDR2 YYNGEE. For the CDR3, the DNA is TGTGCCAGCAGCGGAAAACAGGGAATGAACACTGAAGCTTTCTTT. Its protein is CASSGKQGMNTEAFF.

This chain links TRBV7-3 with TRBJ2-5; no firm D call. V lost 5 bases and J 2 bases, leaving 9 bases between the germline ends. Germline V gene sequence: CDR1 SGHTA, CDR2 FQGTGA. This CDR3 has 13 amino acids. CDR3 nucleotide sequence: TGTGCCAGCAGCCCCGGAGTACAAGAGACCCAGTACTTC. Translating gives CASSPGVQETQYF.

The J gene is TRBJ2-1, the V gene TRBV12-5; possible D gene TRBD2, 6 bases. V lost 5 bases, J lost 12 bases, and 8 bases lay in between. The germline gives CDR1 LGHNT, CDR2 FRNRAP. This CDR3 is built from 10 residues. In DNA form, the CDR3 reads TGTGCTAGTGGTGGGGGGTGGCAGTTCTTC. It yields the protein CASGGGWQFF.

The chain employs TRBV30 and TRBJ2-2; unclear D gene. The CDR3 length is 14 residues. CDR1 GTSNPN and CDR2 SVGIG come from the germline V gene (reference sequence). The V and J ends lost 1 base and 4 bases respectively, with 10 bases between them. The CDR3, as DNA: TGTGCCTGGAGTGCTGGAGAAGGCACCGGGGAGCTGTTTTTT. Translated: CAWSAGEGTGELFF.

The genes are TRBV18 and TRBJ1-1; TRBD1 is a possible D gene (6 bases). V dropped 4 bases and J dropped 7 bases, with 10 bases sitting between them. Germline V CDR1 and CDR2: KGHSH, LQKENI. This CDR3 region has 12 residues. This CDR3 is CASSQDSFEAFF. The CDR3 bases are TGTGCCAGCTCACAGGACAGCTTTGAAGCTTTCTTT.